Each of the 20 T cell receptor beta chains below was sequenced from the same sample in a study of spatial heterogeneity in lung cancer. Time point described: sample taken at primary tumor resection. Material for sequencing was whole RNA from tumor, nontumor lung or frozen PBMC, left unsorted. One entry per CDR3 protein, called by TCRdb with MiXCR from the 5' RACE reads. The data show 20,000 to 30,000 distinct CDR3 sequences, around 4.7% seen once. The source was PBMCs, collected at surgery. These receptors all come from a male donor with early-stage non-small cell lung cancer.

This clonotype was seen many times. The chain links TRBV5-1 to TRBJ2-3, with 7 bases fitting TRBD2. The CDR3 runs to 17 residues. Looked up from germline, CDR1 is SGHRS and CDR2 is YFSETQ. The V gene end was trimmed by 4 bases and the J gene end by 5 bases; junction bases not matched to a gene: 16. CDR3: CASSPDSGTTLRDTQYF. The DNA for the CDR3 is TGCGCCAGCAGCCCCGATTCCGGGACTACACTAAGAGATACGCAGTATTTT.

The chain couples TRBV19 to TRBJ1-5; unclear D gene. Trimming stripped 5 bases from V and 6 bases from J, with 20 bases between. Germline values: CDR1 LNHDA, CDR2 SQIVND (reference sequence). This CDR3 has 16 residues. The CDR3 region has the DNA TGTGCCAGTAGTCCCCTTGTCGGCAGGCGAGGTCAGCCCCAGCATTTT. Protein sequence: CASSPLVGRRGQPQHF.

There are many counts of this clonotype. This rearrangement joins TRBV7-3 to TRBJ2-5; weak D call: TRBD2 (5 bases). The germline CDR1 and CDR2 sequences are SGHTA and FQGTGA. V lost 1 base, J lost 5 bases, and 14 bases lay in between. The CDR3 totals 15 residues. CDR3 nucleotides: TGTGCCAGCAGCTTAAGAGGGCTAGCCGGGGAGACCCAGTACTTC. Translation: CASSLRGLAGETQYF.

The table lists this clonotype with many counts. The CDR3 sequence is CASSYSRLAGYEQYF. The CDR3 DNA reads TGTGCCAGCAGTTACTCGAGACTAGCGGGTTACGAGCAGTACTTC. The chain recombines TRBV6-5 with TRBJ2-7; TRBD2 matches at 10 bases. The germline V gene encodes CDR1 MNHEY and CDR2 SVGAGI. J was trimmed by 4 bases and V by 0 bases; bases with no gene match: 3. This CDR3 comprises 15 residues.

This clonotype has at least ten counts. V usage is TRBV18 and J usage is TRBJ2-7, with 9 bases that match TRBD1. This CDR3 comprises 14 residues. V trimming: 2 bases; J trimming: 2 bases; junction bases outside the gene matches: 1. CDR1 and CDR2 (germline): KGHSH, LQKENI. The CDR3 nucleotides read TGTGCCAGCTCACCAGGACAGGGGCCCTACGAGCAGTACTTC. Translated: CASSPGQGPYEQYF.

This clonotype was recorded many times. This chain uses TRBV3-1 with TRBJ1-2, with 8 bases matching TRBD1. CDR1 LGHDT and CDR2 YNNKEL come from the germline V gene (reference sequence). The V segment lost 4 bases and the J segment 7 bases; nucleotides outside the gene matches: 8. This CDR3 has 14 amino acids. The CDR3 coding sequence is TGTGCCAGCAGCCCACGACAGGGGCAGGGTGGCTACACCTTC. This codes for CASSPRQGQGGYTF.

This clonotype was detected ten times or more. The V gene is TRBV20-1, the J gene TRBJ2-7; either TRBD1 or TRBD2 may supply D (5 bases each). The CDR3 is 15 residues long. Per germline, CDR1 DFQATT and CDR2 SNEGSKA (reference sequence). V dropped 0 bases and J dropped 3 bases, with 15 bases sitting between them. The CDR3 sequence: CSARDYGTQGYEQYF. The DNA of the CDR3 is TGCAGTGCTAGAGATTACGGGACCCAGGGCTACGAGCAGTACTTC.

This clonotype appeared many times. This rearrangement joins TRBV19 to TRBJ2-1; D unclear. Trimming took 6 bases from V and 4 from J, leaving 10 bases between them. Germline-derived CDR1 and CDR2 are LNHDA and SQIVND (reference sequence). The CDR3 is made up of 13 amino acids. The CDR3, as DNA: TGTGCCAGTAGCATCTCACCTTACAATGAGCAGTTCTTC. It yields the protein CASSISPYNEQFF.

The table lists this clonotype with many counts. This chain links TRBV9 with TRBJ1-1, with TRBD1 matching 8 bases. There are 14 residues in the CDR3. The trim removed 4 bases at V and 5 bases at J, leaving 7 bases unmatched. Looked up from germline, CDR1 is SGDLS and CDR2 is YYNGEE. Written as DNA, the CDR3 is TGTGCCAGCAGCCCACAGGGGGGTTTTACTGAAGCTTTCTTT. It codes for CASSPQGGFTEAFF. The full variable domain, with the rest looked up from reference TRBV9 and TRBJ1-1, is DSGVTQTPKHLITATGQRVTLRCSPRSGDLSVYWYQQSLDQGLQFLIQYYNGEERAKGNILERFSAQQFPDLHSELNLSSLELGDSALYFCASSPQGGFTEAFFGQGTRLTVV.

This clonotype was observed many times. The rearrangement joins TRBV5-1 to TRBJ2-2, with 8 bases that match TRBD2. Germline values: CDR1 SGHRS, CDR2 YFSETQ. Trimming removed 1 base from V and 3 bases from J; junction bases left unmatched: 5. The CDR3 runs 16 residues. CDR3 protein: CASSLFPGGDTGELFF. The DNA for the CDR3 is TGCGCCAGCAGCTTGTTTCCGGGAGGGGACACCGGGGAGCTGTTTTTT.

This clonotype was seen many times. V is TRBV4-2 and J is TRBJ1-2, with D unclear. Germline V gives CDR1 LGHNA, CDR2 YNFKEQ. The CDR3 is 15 residues long. Trimming left V 3 bases short and J 3 bases short, with 14 bases between. In nucleotides, the CDR3 is TGTGCCAGCAGCCACGATGAGAGGGCCCACTATGGCTACACCTTC. Translated, it gives CASSHDERAHYGYTF.

There are many counts of this clonotype. The chain uses TRBV4-2 and TRBJ2-7; D may be TRBD1 (5 bases). The germline CDR1 and CDR2 sequences are LGHNA and YNFKEQ. The ends were cut back, 1 base at V and 0 bases at J, with 10 bases in the middle. This CDR3 spans 15 amino acids. The CDR3 DNA reads TGTGCCAGCAGCCAAGTAGGGGATACCTCCTACGAGCAGTACTTC. This encodes CASSQVGDTSYEQYF.

This clonotype was recorded many times. This rearrangement joins TRBV24-1 to TRBJ1-2; weak D call: TRBD1 (5 bases). Between the trimmed V and J ends, which lost 4 bases and 4 bases, there was a span of 18 bases. Germline CDR1 reads KGHDR; CDR2 reads SFDVKD. The CDR3 is 16 residues long. The CDR3 loop is CATSESGTAASYGYTF. In DNA, the CDR3 is TGTGCCACCAGTGAGTCCGGGACGGCTGCCTCCTATGGCTACACCTTC.

This clonotype appeared many times. The chain recombines TRBV6-5 with TRBJ2-6, with D possibly being TRBD1 (5 bases). Germline CDR1 reads MNHEY; CDR2 reads SVGAGI. The V end was cut by 4 bases, the J end by 2 bases, with 12 bases between. The CDR3 has 16 residues. The CDR3 nucleotides are TGTGCCAGCAGTTCAACAGGTCAAACTGGGGCCAACGTCCTGACTTTC. Translated, it gives CASSSTGQTGANVLTF.

This clonotype was found many times. The chain is built from TRBV28 and TRBJ2-7, with D possibly being TRBD1 (5 bases). Germline V CDR1 and CDR2: MDHEN, SYDVKM. V lost 10 bases to trimming and J lost 3 bases, with 10 bases between them. The CDR3 covers 11 residues. DNA of the CDR3: TGTGCCACACAGGCCCGCTACGAGCAGTACTTC. Translation gives CATQARYEQYF.

This clonotype showed up many times. The chain is built from TRBV6-5 and TRBJ2-1; no firm D call. Germline CDR1 MNHEY, CDR2 SVGAGI. The CDR3 is 15 residues long. V was pared by 6 bases and J by 0 bases, with 12 bases between. The CDR3 nucleotides are TGTGCCAGCAGCCACAATCGTCGCTCCTACAATGAGCAGTTCTTC. It yields the protein CASSHNRRSYNEQFF.

This clonotype was seen ten or more times. V is TRBV5-1 and J is TRBJ2-3, with 10 bases lining up with TRBD2. Germline CDR1 and CDR2: SGHRS and YFSETQ. The CDR3 length is 15 residues. V lost 3 bases, J lost 2 bases, and 3 bases stayed unmatched. CDR3 region: CASSWTSGDTDTQYF. The CDR3 DNA reads TGCGCCAGCAGCTGGACTAGCGGCGACACAGATACGCAGTATTTT.

This clonotype was observed many times. The chain employs TRBV18 and TRBJ1-1; 11 positions agree with TRBD1. CDR1 and CDR2 from the germline V gene are KGHSH and LQKENI. CDR3 size: 17 residues. After removal of 1 base from V and 0 bases from J, the junction contained 4 bases not matched to a gene. The CDR3 nucleotides are TGTGCCAGCTCACCACTGGGGACAGGGGGGGTGAACACTGAAGCTTTCTTT. Its translation: CASSPLGTGGVNTEAFF.

The rearrangement joins TRBV7-3 to TRBJ2-1; D is unclear. CDR3 length: 12 amino acids. CDR1 and CDR2 (germline): SGHTA, FQGTGA. V was trimmed by 0 bases and J by 8 bases, leaving 5 bases between them. The CDR3 sequence: CASSLTGDEQFF. In nucleotides, the CDR3 is TGTGCCAGCAGCTTAACCGGCGATGAGCAGTTCTTC.

This clonotype was found many times. The gene calls are TRBV6-5 and TRBJ1-1; D may be TRBD1 (5 bases). Germline CDR1 and CDR2: MNHEY and SVGAGI. The CDR3 contains 13 residues. V was shortened by 7 bases and J by 1 base, with 10 bases between the two germline ends. The CDR3 sequence is CASNQGKNTEAFF. The CDR3 DNA reads TGTGCCAGCAACCAGGGCAAGAACACTGAAGCTTTCTTT.